Each of the 17 T cell receptor beta chains below was sequenced from the same sample in a study of T cell responses to AZD1222 COVID-19 vaccine. Here immunoSEQ multiplex PCR was the method, and the copy in TCRdb shows in-frame clones only, minus some. The table includes 50,000 to 65,000 clones, 75% to 90% detected once. The starting material was peripheral blood, obtained 28 days after the second AZD1222 dose. The source of these receptors is an adult who received the AZD1222 COVID-19 vaccine.

In its sample, this clone was seen a few times. The genes are TRBV19 and TRBJ1-5; unclear D gene. The V gene's germline CDR1 is LNHDA and CDR2 SQIVND (reference sequence). V shed 6 bases and J shed 2 bases, with 17 bases lying between them. The CDR3 sequence is 16 residues long. CDR3 sequence reads: CASSLSPGQGNQPQHF. Written as DNA, the CDR3 is TGTGCCAGTAGCCTTAGCCCGGGTCAGGGCAATCAGCCCCAGCATTTT.

This chain links TRBV11-2 with TRBJ2-1, with 13 bases fitting TRBD2. The CDR3 consists of 15 residues. Germline trimming cut 4 bases from V and 9 bases from J; bases unmatched to any gene: 6. The germline gives CDR1 SGHAT, CDR2 FQNNGV. In DNA, the CDR3 is TGTGCCAGCAGCTCCTGGACTAGCGGGAGATCTGAGCAGTTCTTC. It is translated as CASSSWTSGRSEQFF. The full variable domain, with the rest looked up from reference TRBV11-2 and TRBJ2-1, is EAGVAQSPRYKIIEKRQSVAFWCNPISGHATLYWYQQILGQGPKLLIQFQNNGVVDDSQLPKDRFSAERLKGVDSTLKIQPAKLEDSAVYLCASSSWTSGRSEQFFGPGTRLTVL.

V and J are TRBV27 and TRBJ2-7; D might be TRBD1 (6 bases). This CDR3 is built from 14 residues. The V and J ends lost 6 bases and 2 bases respectively, with 14 bases between them. CDR1 and CDR2 from the germline V gene are MNHEY and SMNVEV (reference sequence). The CDR3 sequence: CASRSRGSPYEQYF. The CDR3 DNA reads as TGTGCCAGCAGGTCCAGGGGTTCCCCCTACGAGCAGTACTTC.

The chain employs TRBV9 and TRBJ1-4; tentatively, D is TRBD1 (5 bases). The CDR3 contains 14 residues. The V end lost 0 bases, the J end lost 8 bases, and 11 bases lay between the germline ends. CDR1 SGDLS and CDR2 YYNGEE come from the germline V gene. The CDR3 reads CASSVESWGEKLFF. Written as DNA, the CDR3 is TGTGCCAGCAGCGTAGAGTCATGGGGGGAAAAACTGTTTTTT.

For the CDR3, the DNA is TGTGCCAGCAGCCAGGGACAAGGGTATCAGCCCCAGCATTTT. It yields the protein CASSQGQGYQPQHF. The chain carries TRBV3-1 (or the pseudogene TRBV3-2) and TRBJ1-5; the D gene is possibly TRBD1 (6 bases). Between the trimmed V and J ends, which lost 3 bases and 5 bases, there was a span of 11 bases. The CDR3 consists of 14 residues. Germline loops: CDR1 LGHDT, CDR2 YNNKEL (reference sequence).

V usage is TRBV14 and J usage is TRBJ1-3; D not resolved. Germline CDR1 reads SGHDN; CDR2 reads FVKESK. This CDR3 comprises 13 residues. The V gene lost 4 bases and the J gene lost 4 bases, with 8 bases spanning the gap. DNA for the CDR3: TGTGCCAGCAGCCTGGGAGCGGGAAACACCATATATTTT. This encodes CASSLGAGNTIYF.

The chain is built from TRBV29-1 and TRBJ2-1; perhaps TRBD1 as D (5 bases). The CDR3 loop spans 12 amino acids. The V gene lost 2 bases and the J gene lost 5 bases, with 7 bases spanning the gap. Germline V gives CDR1 SQVTM, CDR2 ANQGSEA. The CDR3 loop is CSVELRDNEQFF. In DNA form, the CDR3 reads TGCAGCGTTGAACTCAGGGACAATGAGCAGTTCTTC.

This chain links TRBV7-9 with TRBJ1-2; possible D gene TRBD1, 5 bases. The CDR3 sequence is 13 residues long. Trimming stripped 7 bases from V and 4 bases from J, with 13 bases between. CDR1 and CDR2 from the germline V gene are SEHNR and FQNEAQ (reference sequence). The CDR3 DNA is TGTGCCAGCAAACCAGGGATTGGCTATGGCTACACCTTC. It yields the protein CASKPGIGYGYTF. Together with reference TRBV7-9 and TRBJ1-2, the CDR3 gives the full variable domain: DTGVSQNPRHKITKRGQNVTFRCDPISEHNRLYWYRQTLGQGPEFLTYFQNEAQLEKSRLLSDRFSAERPKGSFSTLEIQRTEQGDSAMYLCASKPGIGYGYTFGSGTRLTVV.

This sequence joins TRBV24-1 and TRBJ2-1; D is possibly TRBD2 (6 bases). The CDR3 sequence is 17 residues long. V lost 1 base and J lost 4, with 16 bases in between. Germline lookup yields CDR1 KGHDR and CDR2 SFDVKD. CDR3 coding DNA: TGTGCCACCAGTGATTTCGAGTGGAGGGGCATATACAATGAGCAGTTCTTC. Protein sequence: CATSDFEWRGIYNEQFF.

The rearrangement joins TRBV28 to TRBJ1-2; TRBD1 aligns across 7 bases. The length of the CDR3 is 14 residues. The trim removed 6 bases at V and 0 bases at J, leaving 4 bases unmatched. Germline-derived CDR1 and CDR2 are MDHEN and SYDVKM. The CDR3 here is CASSPGTANYGYTF. CDR3 bases: TGTGCCAGCAGCCCCGGGACAGCTAACTATGGCTACACCTTC.

The CDR3 bases are TGTGCCAGCAGCCAAGACGGGCCAGATACGCAGTATTTT. Protein: CASSQDGPDTQYF. The V and J genes are TRBV3-1 (or the pseudogene TRBV3-2) and TRBJ2-3; D call uncertain. This CDR3 comprises 13 residues. With 0 bases removed from V and 4 bases from J, the gap between germline ends came to 5 bases. Looked up from germline, CDR1 is LGHDT and CDR2 is YNNKEL (reference sequence).

This chain connects TRBV28 to TRBJ1-6; D gene ambiguous. Germline V gene sequence: CDR1 MDHEN, CDR2 SYDVKM. V was pared by 7 bases and J by 7 bases, with 20 bases between. There are 16 residues in the CDR3. DNA of the CDR3: TGTGCCAGCACTGTGGGAGCACAGTATCGAAATTCACCCCTCCACTTT. The encoded protein is CASTVGAQYRNSPLHF.

The chain's CDR3 is CASSLVSGAPGGTDTQYF. DNA for the CDR3: TGCGCCAGCAGCTTGGTCTCGGGGGCGCCGGGGGGCACAGATACGCAGTATTTT. The rearrangement uses TRBV5-1 and TRBJ2-3; D could derive from TRBD1 or TRBD2 (6 bases each). The V end lost 0 bases, the J end lost 1 base, and 18 bases lay between the germline ends. Germline CDR1 and CDR2: SGHRS and YFSETQ. The CDR3 spans 18 residues.

The chain has TRBV7-8 and TRBJ2-3; 7 nucleotides agree with TRBD2. The CDR3 contains 13 residues. J lost 5 bases, V lost 5 bases, and 4 bases had no gene match. Germline CDR1 reads SGHVS; CDR2 reads FQNEAQ. This CDR3 reads CASSRGGGDTQYF. CDR3 sequence (DNA): TGTGCCAGCAGCCGTGGGGGGGGAGATACGCAGTATTTT.

The table lists this clone with a few counts. V gene TRBV6-5 combines with J gene TRBJ2-1, with D unresolved. Germline assignment: CDR1 MNHEY and CDR2 SVGAGI. This CDR3 region has 13 residues. The germline V and J ends were trimmed by 6 bases and 4 bases, with 10 bases remaining between them. CDR3 sequence: CASRPDAYNEQFF. CDR3 DNA: TGTGCCAGCAGACCTGACGCGTACAATGAGCAGTTCTTC.

The chain is built from TRBV3-1 (or the pseudogene TRBV3-2) and TRBJ2-7; 9 positions match TRBD2. With 1 base clipped from V and 6 bases from J, the junction kept 10 bases outside the gene matches. Germline CDR1 reads LGHDT; CDR2 reads YNNKEL (reference sequence). This CDR3 comprises 16 residues. Written as DNA, the CDR3 is TGTGCCAGCAGCCAAGGAGGCGGGAGGGCCGCTCGCGAGCAGTACTTC. This translates into CASSQGGGRAAREQYF.

The chain is built from TRBV12-2 and TRBJ2-4; the table's D call, TRBD2, was not checked against the DNA. TRBV12-2 is a documented pseudogene. The CDR3 is made up of 16 amino acids. The CDR3 protein is CASACIGGLAKNIQYF. CDR3 sequence (DNA): TGTGCAAGTGCCTGTATTGGCGGTCTAGCCAAAAACATTCAGTACTTC.